The 9 T cell receptor beta chains below all came from one sample that was sequenced in a study of shared clonotypes between healthy human individuals. Some clones are missing from TCRdb's copy, which holds only in-frame ones; the method was immunoSEQ multiplex PCR. The sample includes hundreds of thousands of clones, 76% of them seen just once. Input material: PBMCs. Source of these receptors: a woman between 40 and 55 years old in good health. Some clones in this sample may be carry-over from other donors' samples.

CDR3 in DNA: TGTGCCAGCAGTTTAGGGTCCCAGCCCGATCAGCCCCAGCATTTT. It encodes CASSLGSQPDQPQHF. V gene TRBV28 combines with J gene TRBJ1-5, with D unresolved. Germline V CDR1 and CDR2: MDHEN, SYDVKM. This CDR3 spans 15 amino acids. Trimming removed 2 bases at V and 5 bases at J, with 13 bases between.

The chain combines TRBV5-6 with TRBJ2-7, with TRBD2 matching over 7 bases. Per the germline V gene, CDR1 is SGHDT and CDR2 is YYEEEE. Losses at the gene ends were 5 bases for V and 0 bases for J; bases not matched to a gene: 5. The CDR3 has 14 residues. The CDR3 spells CASRRAGVSYEQYF. The CDR3 DNA sequence: TGTGCCAGCAGACGGGCGGGGGTCTCCTACGAGCAGTACTTC.

For the CDR3, the DNA is TGCGCCAGCAGCTCCCAAGGGACTAGCGGGATTGGGAGTGAGCAGTTCTTC. This gives the protein CASSSQGTSGIGSEQFF. The chain recombines TRBV5-1 with TRBJ2-1, with 13 bases aligning to TRBD2. V was pared by 3 bases and J by 9 bases, with 12 bases of the junction left unmatched. The CDR3 is 17 residues long. Germline-derived CDR1 and CDR2 are SGHRS and YFSETQ.

The genes are TRBV5-1 and TRBJ1-5; 8 bases agree with TRBD1. The CDR3 sequence is 14 residues long. Trimming removed 0 bases from V and 7 bases from J; junction bases left unmatched: 3. Germline assignment: CDR1 SGHRS and CDR2 YFSETQ. The CDR3 bases are TGCGCCAGCAGCTTGGGCTCAGGGGGCCAGCCCCAGCATTTT. Protein product: CASSLGSGGQPQHF.

The chain recombines TRBV29-1 with TRBJ1-1, with D maybe TRBD1 (5 bases). This CDR3 contains 13 residues. V lost 5 bases, J lost 3 bases, and 13 bases lay in between. Germline assignment: CDR1 SQVTM and CDR2 ANQGSEA. The CDR3 sequence: CSVRSQGDTEAFF. CDR3 nucleotides: TGCAGCGTTAGATCCCAGGGCGACACTGAAGCTTTCTTT.

The V call is TRBV9, the J call TRBJ2-7; D may match TRBD1 or TRBD2 (5 bases each). The V and J ends lost 0 bases and 3 bases respectively, with 13 bases between them. CDR3 length equals 15 residues. From germline, CDR1 is SGDLS and CDR2 YYNGEE. The CDR3 nucleotides read TGTGCCAGCAGCGTAGGGGGGACGGATAACTACGAGCAGTACTTC. Protein: CASSVGGTDNYEQYF. The full variable domain, its missing parts supplied by reference TRBV9 and TRBJ2-7, is DSGVTQTPKHLITATGQRVTLRCSPRSGDLSVYWYQQSLDQGLQFLIQYYNGEERAKGNILERFSAQQFPDLHSELNLSSLELGDSALYFCASSVGGTDNYEQYFGPGTRLTVT.

V is TRBV11-2 and J is TRBJ1-4; no clear D gene. Germline values: CDR1 SGHAT, CDR2 FQNNGV. Trimming pared 1 base from V and 0 bases from J, leaving 9 bases between. The CDR3 contains 16 residues. CDR3 DNA: TGTGCCAGCAGCTTAGGGGCTTCGGCAACTAATGAAAAACTGTTTTTT. It translates to CASSLGASATNEKLFF.

CDR3: CASSLAQGNFEAFF. In DNA, the CDR3 is TGTGCCAGCAGCTTGGCACAGGGTAATTTTGAAGCTTTCTTT. The chain links TRBV7-2 to TRBJ1-1; D perhaps matches TRBD1 (6 bases). V was clipped by 3 bases and J by 7 bases, with 15 bases between them. CDR1 and CDR2 from the germline V gene are SGHTA and FQGNSA. This CDR3 region has 14 residues.

The chain combines TRBV15 with TRBJ2-5; 12 bases fit TRBD1. The germline gives CDR1 LNHNV, CDR2 YYDKDF (reference sequence). After removal of 1 base from V and 4 bases from J, the junction contained 4 bases not matched to a gene. This CDR3 is 16 amino acids long. The CDR3 nucleotides are TGTGCCACCAGCAGAGGGGACAGGGGGCATCGAGAGACCCAGTACTTC. Translated, it gives CATSRGDRGHRETQYF.